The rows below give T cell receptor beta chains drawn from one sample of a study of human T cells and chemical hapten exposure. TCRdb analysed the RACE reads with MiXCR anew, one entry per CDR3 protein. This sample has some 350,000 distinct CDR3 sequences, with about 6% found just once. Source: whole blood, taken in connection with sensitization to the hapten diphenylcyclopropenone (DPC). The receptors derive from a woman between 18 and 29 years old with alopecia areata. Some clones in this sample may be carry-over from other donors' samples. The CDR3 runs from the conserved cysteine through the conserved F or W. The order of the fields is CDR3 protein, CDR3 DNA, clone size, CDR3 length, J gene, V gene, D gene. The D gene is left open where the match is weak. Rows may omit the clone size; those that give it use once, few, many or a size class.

CDR3: CASDRGSGEQYF
DNA: TGTGCCAGTGACAGGGGGAGCGGCGAGCAGTACTTC
size: few
length: 12
J: TRBJ2-7
V: TRBV6-2/TRBV6-3
D: TRBD1

CDR3: CASSACRDRVCEQYF
DNA: TGTGCCAGCAGTGCTTGCCGGGACAGGGTGTGCGAGCAGTACTTC
size: -
length: 15
J: TRBJ2-7
V: TRBV2
D: TRBD1

CDR3: CAISETTLRGVGTDTQYF
DNA: TGTGCCATCAGTGAGACTACCCTGAGGGGGGTCGGCACAGATACGCAGTATTTT
size: many
length: 18
J: TRBJ2-3
V: TRBV10-3
D: -

CDR3: CASSLRQGADNNEQFF
DNA: TGTGCCAGCTCACTTAGACAGGGGGCGGACAACAATGAGCAGTTCTTC
size: -
length: 16
J: TRBJ2-1
V: TRBV18
D: TRBD1

CDR3: CASSIRTGTEKLFF
DNA: TGTGCCAGCAGCATCCGGACAGGGACAGAAAAACTGTTTTTT
size: few
length: 14
J: TRBJ1-4
V: TRBV7-9
D: TRBD1

CDR3: CSVLRETGELFF
DNA: TGCAGCGTCTTAAGGGAGACCGGGGAGCTGTTTTTT
size: many
length: 12
J: TRBJ2-2
V: TRBV29-1
D: -

CDR3: CASSFGLGQVLSYNEQFF
DNA: TGTGCCAGCAGCTTCGGATTAGGTCAGGTCCTCTCCTACAATGAGCAGTTCTTC
size: many
length: 18
J: TRBJ2-1
V: TRBV7-9
D: -

CDR3: CASSYSATGIEAFF
DNA: TGTGCCAGCAGTTACTCCGCGACAGGAATCGAAGCTTTCTTT
size: few
length: 14
J: TRBJ1-1
V: TRBV6-5
D: -

CDR3: CASSLGTAGANVLTF
DNA: TGCGCCAGCAGCTTGGGGACAGCTGGGGCCAACGTCCTGACTTTC
size: -
length: 15
J: TRBJ2-6
V: TRBV5-1
D: -

CDR3: CASSSRGQETQYF
DNA: TGTGCCAGCAGCTCCAGGGGTCAAGAGACCCAGTACTTC
size: few
length: 13
J: TRBJ2-5
V: TRBV7-9
D: -

CDR3: CASSSRDGDPYEQYF
DNA: TGTGCCAGCAGTTCACGGGACGGCGATCCCTACGAGCAGTACTTC
size: few
length: 15
J: TRBJ2-7
V: TRBV12-3/TRBV12-4
D: -

CDR3: CASSLQGGPYNEQFF
DNA: TGTGCCAGCAGTTTGCAGGGTGGCCCCTACAATGAGCAGTTCTTC
size: many
length: 15
J: TRBJ2-1
V: TRBV28
D: -

CDR3: CASSSRVGSEQYF
DNA: TGTGCCAGCAGTTCCAGGGTAGGTAGCGAGCAGTACTTC
size: few
length: 13
J: TRBJ2-7
V: TRBV6-5
D: -

CDR3: CASSYRTGTGPHEQFF
DNA: TGTGCCAGCAGTTATCGTACGGGAACAGGGCCCCATGAGCAGTTCTTC
size: few
length: 16
J: TRBJ2-1
V: TRBV7-2
D: -

CDR3: CASSEYSQGVTYEQYF
DNA: TGTGCCAGCAGTGAATATTCACAGGGGGTTACATACGAGCAGTACTTC
size: few
length: 16
J: TRBJ2-7
V: TRBV25-1
D: TRBD1

CDR3: CASSISGFYNSPLHF
DNA: TGTGCCAGCAGCATCTCCGGGTTCTATAATTCACCCCTCCACTTT
size: few
length: 15
J: TRBJ1-6
V: TRBV11-2
D: -

CDR3: CASSLGQTDSTDTQYF
DNA: TGTGCCAGCAGTTTGGGTCAGACCGATAGCACAGATACGCAGTATTTT
size: many
length: 16
J: TRBJ2-3
V: TRBV12-3/TRBV12-4
D: -

CDR3: CSVELGSRAGEKLFF
DNA: TGCAGCGTTGAATTGGGGTCGAGGGCCGGGGAAAAACTGTTTTTT
size: -
length: 15
J: TRBJ1-4
V: TRBV29-1
D: -

CDR3: CASSPPLSPLHF
DNA: TGTGCCAGCAGCCCACCTTTATCACCCCTCCACTTT
size: many
length: 12
J: TRBJ1-6
V: TRBV25-1
D: -

CDR3: CATSRDRDGTPRAGEQFF
DNA: TGTGCCACCAGCAGAGATCGCGACGGGACCCCTAGAGCCGGTGAGCAGTTCTTC
size: many
length: 18
J: TRBJ2-1
V: TRBV15
D: -

CDR3: CASSLMYSNQETQYF
DNA: TGTGCCAGCAGCCTGATGTACAGCAACCAAGAGACCCAGTACTTC
size: few
length: 15
J: TRBJ2-5
V: TRBV7-6
D: -

CDR3: CSVVAQGLPAKNIQYF
DNA: TGCAGCGTTGTAGCACAGGGGTTGCCGGCCAAAAACATTCAGTACTTC
size: many
length: 16
J: TRBJ2-4
V: TRBV29-1
D: TRBD1

CDR3: CASRTGLQTQYF
DNA: TGTGCCAGCAGAACAGGGCTGCAGACCCAGTACTTC
size: -
length: 12
J: TRBJ2-5
V: TRBV6-2/TRBV6-3
D: -

CDR3: CASSLGGVGAQETQYF
DNA: TGTGCCAGCAGCTTAGGCGGGGTAGGAGCCCAAGAGACCCAGTACTTC
size: -
length: 16
J: TRBJ2-5
V: TRBV7-9
D: -

CDR3: CASSLFGTGGPDTQYF
DNA: TGTGCCAGCAGCTTATTCGGGACCGGGGGCCCAGATACGCAGTATTTT
size: few
length: 16
J: TRBJ2-3
V: TRBV5-5
D: -

CDR3: CAISGGLAGGTDTQYF
DNA: TGTGCCATCAGTGGGGGGCTAGCGGGAGGCACAGATACGCAGTATTTT
size: few
length: 16
J: TRBJ2-3
V: TRBV10-3
D: TRBD2

CDR3: CASNHRGRGNSPLHF
DNA: TGTGCCAGCAATCATCGGGGCAGGGGGAATTCACCCCTCCACTTT
size: many
length: 15
J: TRBJ1-6
V: TRBV7-2
D: TRBD1

CDR3: CASSFGRNNEQFF
DNA: TGTGCCAGCAGCTTCGGACGGAACAATGAGCAGTTCTTC
size: -
length: 13
J: TRBJ2-1
V: TRBV3-1
D: -

CDR3: CSGRTSGSYEQYF
DNA: TGCAGCGGACGGACTAGCGGGTCCTACGAGCAGTACTTC
size: -
length: 13
J: TRBJ2-7
V: TRBV29-1
D: TRBD2

CDR3: CASSPQRGAYNEQFF
DNA: TGTGCCAGCAGCCCCCAGCGGGGGGCATACAATGAGCAGTTCTTC
size: -
length: 15
J: TRBJ2-1
V: TRBV7-9
D: TRBD2

CDR3: CASSPKPVDQPQHF
DNA: TGTGCCAGCTCACCAAAACCCGTAGATCAGCCCCAGCATTTT
size: few
length: 14
J: TRBJ1-5
V: TRBV18
D: -

CDR3: CASRLSYRGDTEAFF
DNA: TGTGCCAGCCGACTCTCTTACAGGGGTGACACTGAAGCTTTCTTT
size: few
length: 15
J: TRBJ1-1
V: TRBV2
D: TRBD1

CDR3: CASALLGLRAFF
DNA: TGTGCTAGTGCCCTATTGGGGCTTCGAGCTTTCTTT
size: many
length: 12
J: TRBJ1-1
V: TRBV12-5
D: -

CDR3: CAIRAAPLYGYTF
DNA: TGTGCCATCAGGGCAGCACCCCTCTATGGCTACACCTTC
size: few
length: 13
J: TRBJ1-2
V: TRBV10-3
D: -

CDR3: CASSQEASGGNTGELFF
DNA: TGTGCCAGCAGCCAAGAGGCTAGCGGGGGGAACACCGGGGAGCTGTTTTTT
size: few
length: 17
J: TRBJ2-2
V: TRBV4-2
D: TRBD2

CDR3: CASSDSSRANTGELFF
DNA: TGTGCCAGCAGTGACTCTAGCAGGGCGAACACCGGGGAGCTGTTTTTT
size: many
length: 16
J: TRBJ2-2
V: TRBV6-4
D: -

CDR3: CASSSPRTGGYGGYTF
DNA: TGTGCCAGCAGTTCACCCCGGACAGGGGGGTATGGTGGCTACACCTTC
size: many
length: 16
J: TRBJ1-2
V: TRBV6-5
D: TRBD1

CDR3: CSMTDLEAYEQYF
DNA: TGCAGTATGACGGACCTGGAGGCCTACGAGCAGTACTTC
size: few
length: 13
J: TRBJ2-7
V: TRBV20-1
D: -

CDR3: CASSLAADNQPQHF
DNA: TGTGCCAGCAGCCTAGCGGCAGACAATCAGCCCCAGCATTTT
size: many
length: 14
J: TRBJ1-5
V: TRBV7-9
D: -

CDR3: CASSRDRVKEKLFF
DNA: TGTGCCAGCAGTCGAGACAGGGTCAAGGAAAAACTGTTTTTT
size: many
length: 14
J: TRBJ1-4
V: TRBV12-3/TRBV12-4
D: TRBD1

CDR3: CASSRSTDATNEKLFF
DNA: TGCGCCAGCAGCCGCAGCACGGATGCAACTAATGAAAAACTGTTTTTT
size: -
length: 16
J: TRBJ1-4
V: TRBV4-1
D: -

CDR3: CASSRGDGYEQYF
DNA: TGTGCCAGCAGCCGAGGGGACGGGTACGAGCAGTACTTC
size: many
length: 13
J: TRBJ2-7
V: TRBV12-3/TRBV12-4
D: -

CDR3: CASSQAGAEGEQFF
DNA: TGTGCCAGCAGCCAAGCGGGGGCGGAGGGTGAGCAGTTCTTC
size: few
length: 14
J: TRBJ2-1
V: TRBV3-1
D: -

CDR3: CSASLTGGYTQYF
DNA: TGCAGTGCCAGCCTTACAGGGGGATACACGCAGTATTTT
size: -
length: 13
J: TRBJ2-3
V: TRBV20-1
D: TRBD1

CDR3: CASLTDIARDTQYF
DNA: TGTGCTAGCCTAACCGACATTGCACGCGATACGCAGTATTTT
size: many
length: 14
J: TRBJ2-3
V: TRBV12-5
D: -

CDR3: CASSQDRREQIYGYTF
DNA: TGTGCCAGCAGCCAAGATCGCAGGGAACAGATCTATGGCTACACCTTC
size: many
length: 16
J: TRBJ1-2
V: TRBV14
D: -

CDR3: CASSYSRPRGGPTDTQYF
DNA: TGTGCCAGCAGTTACTCGAGGCCCCGGGGGGGGCCGACAGATACGCAGTATTTT
size: few
length: 18
J: TRBJ2-3
V: TRBV6-5
D: TRBD2

CDR3: CASSRGGRFLNYGYTF
DNA: TGTGCCAGCAGCCGGGGCGGCCGATTCTTAAACTATGGCTACACCTTC
size: few
length: 16
J: TRBJ1-2
V: TRBV27
D: -

CDR3: CASSFVGVTYEQYF
DNA: TGTGCCAGCAGTTTTGTTGGGGTAACCTACGAGCAGTACTTC
size: few
length: 14
J: TRBJ2-7
V: TRBV12-3/TRBV12-4
D: -

CDR3: CASREDRANTEAFF
DNA: TGTGCCAGCAGAGAGGACAGGGCGAACACTGAAGCTTTCTTT
size: many
length: 14
J: TRBJ1-1
V: TRBV7-9
D: TRBD1

CDR3: CASSATTDTQYF
DNA: TGTGCCAGCAGTGCTACAACAGATACGCAGTATTTT
size: -
length: 12
J: TRBJ2-3
V: TRBV2
D: -

CDR3: CASSYPVFSIGGHEQYF
DNA: TGTGCCAGCAGTTACCCCGTTTTCTCAATAGGGGGGCACGAGCAGTACTTC
size: -
length: 17
J: TRBJ2-7
V: TRBV6-2/TRBV6-3
D: -

CDR3: CASSGLAGGETQYF
DNA: TGTGCCAGCAGCGGACTAGCGGGGGGCGAGACCCAGTACTTC
size: -
length: 14
J: TRBJ2-5
V: TRBV9
D: TRBD2

CDR3: CSAQRDTSDTQYF
DNA: TGCAGTGCTCAACGGGACACGTCAGATACGCAGTATTTT
size: -
length: 13
J: TRBJ2-3
V: TRBV20-1
D: -

CDR3: CASSLAGQPQHF
DNA: TGTGCCAGCAGCTTAGCAGGTCAGCCCCAGCATTTT
size: many
length: 12
J: TRBJ1-5
V: TRBV7-9
D: -

CDR3: CSADLQGPKSEQYF
DNA: TGCAGTGCTGACCTACAGGGCCCCAAAAGTGAGCAGTACTTC
size: few
length: 14
J: TRBJ2-7
V: TRBV20-1
D: -

CDR3: CASSASGGEFDTQYF
DNA: TGTGCCAGCAGTGCTAGCGGGGGTGAATTTGATACGCAGTATTTT
size: few
length: 15
J: TRBJ2-3
V: TRBV2
D: TRBD2

CDR3: CASAPDPSYEQYF
DNA: TGTGCCAGCGCCCCTGACCCCTCCTACGAGCAGTACTTC
size: many
length: 13
J: TRBJ2-7
V: TRBV7-3
D: -

CDR3: CSARDFRTGDEKLFF
DNA: TGCAGTGCTAGAGATTTCAGGACAGGGGATGAAAAACTGTTTTTT
size: -
length: 15
J: TRBJ1-4
V: TRBV20-1
D: TRBD1